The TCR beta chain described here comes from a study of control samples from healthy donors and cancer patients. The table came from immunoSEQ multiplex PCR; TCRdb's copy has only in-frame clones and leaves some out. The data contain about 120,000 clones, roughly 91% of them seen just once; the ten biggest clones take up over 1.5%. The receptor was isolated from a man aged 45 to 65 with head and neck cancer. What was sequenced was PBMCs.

The CDR3 loop is CSASLHSYEQYF. CDR3 DNA sequence: TGCAGTGCTAGTCTCCATTCCTACGAGCAGTACTTC. The chain carries TRBV20-1 and TRBJ2-7, with no clear D. The ends were cut back, 3 bases at V and 1 base at J, with 7 bases in the middle. Germline V gene sequence: CDR1 DFQATT, CDR2 SNEGSKA (reference sequence). The CDR3 covers 12 residues.